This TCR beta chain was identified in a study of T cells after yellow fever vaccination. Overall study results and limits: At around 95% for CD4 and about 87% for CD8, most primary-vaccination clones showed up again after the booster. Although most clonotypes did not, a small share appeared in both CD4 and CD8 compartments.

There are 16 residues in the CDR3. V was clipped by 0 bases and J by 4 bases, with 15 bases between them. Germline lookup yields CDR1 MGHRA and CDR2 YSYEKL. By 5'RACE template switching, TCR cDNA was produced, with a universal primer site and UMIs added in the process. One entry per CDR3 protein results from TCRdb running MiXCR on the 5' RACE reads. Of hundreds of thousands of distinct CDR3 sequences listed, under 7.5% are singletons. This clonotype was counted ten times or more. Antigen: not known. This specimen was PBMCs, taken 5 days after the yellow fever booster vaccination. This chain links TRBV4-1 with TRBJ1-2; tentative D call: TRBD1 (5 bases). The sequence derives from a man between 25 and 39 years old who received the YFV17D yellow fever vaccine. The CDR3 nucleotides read TGCGCCAGCAGCCAAGATGGGGGGAGACCTGTCTATGGCTACACCTTC. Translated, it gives CASSQDGGRPVYGYTF.